This T cell receptor (beta chain) was sequenced in a study of CD4 T cells in relation to SARS-CoV-2 and coronaviruses. Unexposed donor CD4+ T cells date from about 2011-2018, before the COVID-19 pandemic. Isolation of CD4+ T cells took place after less than 11 days in culture. Some clones are missing from TCRdb's copy, which holds only in-frame ones; the method was immunoSEQ multiplex PCR. Of about 22,000 clones listed, approximately 82% are singletons. For this clone: Its antigen remains unknown.

Trimming took 3 bases from V and 5 from J; bases not matched to a gene: 9. The CDR3 covers 15 residues. CDR1 and CDR2 from the germline V gene are KGHSH and LQKENI. V gene TRBV18 combines with J gene TRBJ2-7, with 8 bases fitting TRBD2. The receptor comes from a human donor in good health. Sequencing was carried out using CD4+ T cells from PBMCs, cultured in vitro. The CDR3 here is CASSPSGNFRNEQYF. CDR3 nucleotides: TGTGCCAGCTCACCTAGCGGGAACTTTAGGAACGAGCAGTACTTC.